This T cell receptor (beta chain) is from a study of blood T cell repertoires in COVID-19. In the study overall: In each case, the material was cDNA or gDNA derived from T cells, B-cell-depleted T cells, or PBMCs.

This clone was counted only a few times. The repertoire was sequenced with immunoSEQ multiplex PCR; TCRdb's copy has only in-frame clones and lacks some. Of about 160,000 clones listed, 70% to 90% are singletons. CDR3 length: 14 amino acids. CDR1 and CDR2 (germline): MNHNS, SASEGT. With 3 bases removed from V and 0 bases from J, the gap between germline ends came to 8 bases. V gene TRBV6-1 combines with J gene TRBJ1-1, with D maybe TRBD1 (5 bases). The sequencing input was peripheral blood. The TCR was taken from a woman in her sixties or seventies with acute or convalescent COVID-19. The CDR3 sequence: CASSDRVLNTEAFF. CDR3 nucleotides: TGTGCCAGCAGTGACAGGGTATTGAACACTGAAGCTTTCTTT.